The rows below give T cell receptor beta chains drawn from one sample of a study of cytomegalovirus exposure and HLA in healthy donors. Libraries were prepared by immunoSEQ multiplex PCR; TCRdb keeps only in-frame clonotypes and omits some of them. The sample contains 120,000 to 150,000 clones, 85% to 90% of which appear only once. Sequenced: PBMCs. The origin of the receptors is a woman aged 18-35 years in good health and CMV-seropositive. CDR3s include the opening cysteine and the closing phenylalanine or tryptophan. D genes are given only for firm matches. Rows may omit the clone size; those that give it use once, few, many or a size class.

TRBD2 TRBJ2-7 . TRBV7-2 CASSLDVGLGIEQYF TGTGCCAGCAGCTTAGACGTGGGACTAGGGATCGAGCAGTACTTC
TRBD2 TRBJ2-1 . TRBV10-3 CAISESWTSGSPNEQFF TGTGCCATCAGTGAGTCCTGGACTAGCGGGAGCCCGAATGAGCAGTTCTTC
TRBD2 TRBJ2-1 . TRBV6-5 CASSFSGGAYNEQFF TGTGCCAGCAGTTTTAGCGGGGGGGCCTACAATGAGCAGTTCTTC
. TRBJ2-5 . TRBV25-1 CASSEPEERETQYF TGTGCCAGCAGTGAACCAGAAGAGAGGGAGACCCAGTACTTC
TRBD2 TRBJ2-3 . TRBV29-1 CSVEEGGSGDTQYF TGCAGCGTTGAGGAGGGAGGGAGCGGAGATACGCAGTATTTT
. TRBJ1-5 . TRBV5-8 CASSLGGRSNQPQHF TGTGCCAGCAGCTTGGGCGGAAGGAGCAATCAGCCCCAGCATTTT
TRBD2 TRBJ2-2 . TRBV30 CAWRLAGGTGELFF TGTGCCTGGAGGCTAGCGGGAGGGACCGGGGAGCTGTTTTTT
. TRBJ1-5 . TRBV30 CAWGQSNQPQHF TGTGCCTGGGGACAGAGCAATCAGCCCCAGCATTTT
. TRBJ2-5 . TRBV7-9 CALRGEETQYF TGTGCCCTCAGGGGTGAAGAGACCCAGTACTTC
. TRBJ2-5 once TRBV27 CASSFLVGSQETQYF TGTGCCAGCAGTTTTCTAGTCGGGTCTCAAGAGACCCAGTACTTC
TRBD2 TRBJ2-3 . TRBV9 CASSAGAGGIDTQYF TGTGCCAGCAGCGCGGGAGCGGGAGGGATAGATACGCAGTATTTT
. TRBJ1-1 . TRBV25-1 CATSETPLNTEAFF TGTGCCACCTCAGAGACACCCCTGAACACTGAAGCTTTCTTT
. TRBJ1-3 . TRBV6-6 CASSSLKGNTIYF TGTGCCAGCAGTAGCCTTAAAGGAAACACCATATATTTT
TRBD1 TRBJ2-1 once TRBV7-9 CASSPRDSSYNEQFF TGTGCCAGCAGCCCTAGGGACAGCTCCTACAATGAGCAGTTCTTC
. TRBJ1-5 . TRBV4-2 CASSQEGHLNQPQHF TGTGCCAGCAGCCAAGAGGGACATCTCAATCAGCCCCAGCATTTT
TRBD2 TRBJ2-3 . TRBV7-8 CASRFLAGGPVDTQYF TGTGCCAGCAGATTTTTAGCGGGAGGGCCCGTAGATACGCAGTATTTT
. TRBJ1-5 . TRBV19 CASSIVQGGVQGQPQHF TGTGCCAGTAGTATCGTCCAGGGAGGGGTTCAAGGTCAGCCCCAGCATTTT
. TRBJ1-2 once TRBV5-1 CASSLLSRGDGYTF TGCGCCAGCAGCTTGTTATCCCGGGGTGATGGCTACACCTTC
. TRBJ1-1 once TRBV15 CATSRDRRAGEAFF TGTGCCACCAGCAGAGATCGGCGGGCGGGTGAAGCTTTCTTT
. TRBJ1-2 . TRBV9 CASSASHGNYGYTF TGTGCCAGCAGCGCCAGTCACGGGAACTATGGCTACACCTTC
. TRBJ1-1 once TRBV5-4 CASSSKQGNTEAFF TGTGCCAGCAGTTCTAAGCAGGGGAACACTGAAGCTTTCTTT
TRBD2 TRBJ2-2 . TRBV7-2 CASSRGLAGGPWELFF TGTGCCAGCAGCCGGGGGCTAGCGGGAGGACCGTGGGAGCTGTTTTTT
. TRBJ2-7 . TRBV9 CASSANSYEQYF TGTGCCAGCAGCGCTAATTCCTACGAGCAGTACTTC
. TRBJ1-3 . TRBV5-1 CASSLGDLSSGNTIYF TGCGCCAGCAGCTTGGGGGACTTATCCTCTGGAAACACCATATATTTT
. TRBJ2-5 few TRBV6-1 CASSEVASVGARPQYF TGTGCCAGCAGTGAGGTCGCTTCTGTTGGGGCCCGTCCCCAGTACTTC
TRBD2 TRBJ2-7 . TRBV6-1 CASSAHPGTSGPWSEQYF TGTGCCAGCAGTGCCCACCCCGGGACTAGCGGCCCCTGGAGCGAGCAGTACTTC
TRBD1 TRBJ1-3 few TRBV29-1 CSVEAGTGSGNTIYF TGCAGCGTTGAAGCCGGGACAGGGTCGGGAAACACCATATATTTT
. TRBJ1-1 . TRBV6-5 CASSYLAGTEAFF TGTGCCAGCAGTTACTTGGCAGGTACTGAAGCTTTCTTT
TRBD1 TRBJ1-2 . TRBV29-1 CSVAATGWSYGYTF TGCAGCGTGGCTGCGACAGGGTGGTCCTATGGCTACACCTTC
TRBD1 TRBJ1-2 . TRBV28 CASSMGQVTITDGYTF TGTGCCAGCAGTATGGGACAGGTAACTATAACGGACGGCTACACCTTC
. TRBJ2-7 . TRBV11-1 CASSFTAGPYEQYF TGTGCCAGCAGCTTCACAGCGGGCCCTTACGAGCAGTACTTC
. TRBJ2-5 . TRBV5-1 CASSSTQETQYF TGCGCCAGCAGCTCCACACAAGAGACCCAGTACTTC
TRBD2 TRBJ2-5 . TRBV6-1 CATSGGGSETQYF TGTGCCACCAGCGGGGGGGGATCGGAGACCCAGTACTTC
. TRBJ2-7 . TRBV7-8 CASSLAFSAAYEQYF TGTGCCAGCAGCTTAGCGTTTAGCGCAGCCTACGAGCAGTACTTC
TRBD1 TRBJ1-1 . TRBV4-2 CASSHRTGDDTEAFF TGTGCCAGCAGCCATCGCACAGGGGACGACACTGAAGCTTTCTTT
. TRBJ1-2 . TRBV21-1 CAIFLSGEPGGTYGYGYTF TGTGCCATTTTCCTTAGCGGGGAGCCAGGCGGGACCTATGGCTATGGCTACACCTTC
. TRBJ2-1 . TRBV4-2 CASSQDGGAEQFF TGTGCCAGCAGCCAAGATGGGGGGGCTGAGCAGTTCTTC
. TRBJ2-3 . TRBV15 CATSRDRSNPRVERYSSTDTQYF TGTGCCACCAGCAGAGATCGGTCCAACCCCCGGGTGGAGCGGTATTCTAGCACAGATACGCAGTATTTT
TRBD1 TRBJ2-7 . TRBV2 CASRWGRQGYEQYF TGTGCCAGCAGATGGGGGAGACAGGGCTACGAGCAGTACTTC
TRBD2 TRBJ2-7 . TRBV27 CASRPTSGRSYEQYF TGTGCCAGCAGACCCACTAGCGGGAGAAGCTACGAGCAGTACTTC
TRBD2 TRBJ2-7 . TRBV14 CASSHLGGGGSSYEQYF TGTGCCAGCAGCCACCTCGGCGGGGGAGGGAGCTCCTACGAGCAGTACTTC
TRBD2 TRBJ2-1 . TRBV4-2 CASSQVGAGGSGNEQFF TGTGCCAGCAGCCAGGTCGGGGCGGGAGGTAGTGGCAATGAGCAGTTCTTC
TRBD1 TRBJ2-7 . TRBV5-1 CASSVRSLDRGSLVQYEQYF TGCGCCAGCAGCGTTCGCAGTTTGGACAGGGGGAGTTTGGTACAATACGAGCAGTACTTC
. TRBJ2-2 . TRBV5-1 CASSSTGAKVLDTGELFF TGCGCCAGCAGCTCCACGGGAGCTAAGGTGTTGGACACCGGGGAGCTGTTTTTT
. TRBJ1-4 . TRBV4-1 CASSQGGVSEKLFF TGCGCCAGCAGCCAGGGCGGGGTATCGGAGAAACTGTTTTTT
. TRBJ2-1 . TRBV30 CAWSSGGSSYNEQFF TGTGCCTGGAGCTCCGGAGGGAGCTCCTACAATGAGCAGTTCTTC
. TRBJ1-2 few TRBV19 CASSQRNSDYGYTF TGTGCCAGTAGCCAGCGGAACTCGGACTATGGCTACACCTTC
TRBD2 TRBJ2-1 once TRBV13 CASSLETSANNEQFF TGTGCCAGCAGCTTAGAGACTAGCGCGAACAATGAGCAGTTCTTC
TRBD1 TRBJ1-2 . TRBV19 CASSIIRGRFHGYTF TGTGCCAGTAGTATCATCAGGGGGAGGTTTCATGGCTACACCTTC
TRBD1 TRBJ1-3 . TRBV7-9 CASSFGQGTGNTIYF TGTGCCAGCAGCTTCGGACAGGGCACGGGAAACACCATATATTTT
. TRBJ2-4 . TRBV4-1 CASSQAVEPTIAKNIQYF TGCGCCAGCAGCCAAGCGGTGGAGCCCACGATAGCCAAAAACATTCAGTACTTC
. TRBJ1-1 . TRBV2 CASGWEGSNTEAFF TGTGCCAGCGGGTGGGAGGGGTCGAACACTGAAGCTTTCTTT
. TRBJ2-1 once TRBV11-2 CASSFRGLQFF TGTGCCAGCAGCTTTCGAGGGCTCCAGTTCTTC
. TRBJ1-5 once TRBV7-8 CASSPRMVLGVPNQPQHF TGTGCCAGCAGCCCCCGGATGGTCTTGGGAGTCCCCAATCAGCCCCAGCATTTT
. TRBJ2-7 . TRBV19 CASSVSLGSSRAYEQYF TGTGCCAGTAGTGTTTCCTTGGGATCTTCCAGGGCCTACGAGCAGTACTTC
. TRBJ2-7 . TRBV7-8 CASSPRVSGAFEQYF TGTGCCAGCAGCCCCAGGGTGAGTGGCGCGTTCGAGCAGTACTTC
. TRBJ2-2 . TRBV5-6 CASNFGGDTGELFF TGTGCCAGCAATTTTGGAGGGGACACCGGGGAGCTGTTTTTT
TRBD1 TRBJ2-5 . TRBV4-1 CASSQEALVDRGREETQYF TGCGCCAGCAGCCAAGAAGCTTTGGTGGACAGGGGGCGCGAAGAGACCCAGTACTTC
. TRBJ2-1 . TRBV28 CASLTRGSSYNEQFF TGTGCCAGCTTAACCCGGGGGAGCTCCTACAATGAGCAGTTCTTC